A single sample is the source of the 21 T cell receptor beta chains below, sequenced in a study of blood T cell repertoires in COVID-19. Clones were sequenced by immunoSEQ multiplex PCR, and TCRdb holds only the in-frame ones, with some missing. The repertoire holds 250,000 or so clones, roughly 86% seen once, with approximately 10% in the top ten. Source material: peripheral blood. Every receptor here comes from a middle-aged man with active or convalescent COVID-19.

This chain joins TRBV4-1 and TRBJ1-1; a possible D gene is TRBD1 (5 bases). The CDR3 has 15 amino acids. Germline V gene sequence: CDR1 MGHRA, CDR2 YSYEKL. Trimming took 0 bases from V and 7 from J, leaving 15 bases between them. CDR3 amino acids: CASSQEGSGVGEAFF. The CDR3 bases are TGCGCCAGCAGCCAAGAAGGTTCGGGGGTTGGTGAAGCTTTCTTT.

V and J are TRBV28 and TRBJ1-6; D is perhaps TRBD1 (5 bases). The germline CDR1 and CDR2 sequences are MDHEN and SYDVKM. Between the trimmed V and J ends, which lost 2 bases and 10 bases, there was a span of 12 bases. This CDR3 has 14 amino acids. For the CDR3, the DNA is TGTGCCAGCAGTTTAGGAGGGGCCAGATCACCCCTCCACTTT. It specifies CASSLGGARSPLHF.

V gene TRBV5-6 combines with J gene TRBJ2-1, with 10 bases identical to TRBD2. The CDR3 runs 14 residues. V shed 1 base and J 8 bases; nucleotides not matched to a gene: 3. Per the germline V gene, CDR1 is SGHDT and CDR2 is YYEEEE. The CDR3 DNA follows: TGTGCCAGCAGCTTGCTAGCGGGAGTCTATGAGCAGTTCTTC. Its translation is CASSLLAGVYEQFF.

J is TRBJ2-3 and V is TRBV11-3, with 8 bases that match TRBD2. The germline gives CDR1 SGHNT, CDR2 YENEEA. The CDR3 covers 15 residues. The V segment lost 1 base and the J segment 5 bases; nucleotides outside the gene matches: 5. CDR3 region: CASSLGHAGGDTQYF. In nucleotides, the CDR3 is TGTGCCAGCAGCTTAGGTCACGCGGGGGGAGATACGCAGTATTTT.

This chain joins TRBV11-2 and TRBJ1-6; 7 nucleotides align to TRBD1. The germline gives CDR1 SGHAT, CDR2 FQNNGV. This CDR3 is 17 amino acids long. The V gene end was trimmed by 2 bases and the J gene end by 8 bases; junction bases not matched to a gene: 12. The CDR3: CASSLFFQGVYDSPLHF. CDR3 nucleotide sequence: TGTGCCAGCAGCTTATTCTTTCAGGGGGTTTATGATTCACCCCTCCACTTT.

The chain carries TRBV30 and TRBJ1-1; D gene ambiguous. The V and J ends lost 4 bases and 2 bases respectively, with 5 bases between them. This CDR3 is built from 11 residues. The germline gives CDR1 GTSNPN, CDR2 SVGIG (reference sequence). CDR3 nucleotide sequence: TGTGCCTGGACAGTCAACACTGAAGCTTTCTTT. Encoded protein: CAWTVNTEAFF.

V usage is TRBV29-1 and J usage is TRBJ2-5; no clear D. Deletions cut 4 bases from V and 5 bases from J, with 11 bases between. From germline, CDR1 is SQVTM and CDR2 ANQGSEA. The CDR3 loop spans 12 amino acids. In DNA, the CDR3 is TGCAGCGTTGGTCGCAAGGAGGAGACCCAGTACTTC. This encodes CSVGRKEETQYF.

The chain couples TRBV9 to TRBJ1-2; 9 bases fit TRBD1. The CDR3 covers 13 residues. Germline CDR1 is SGDLS and CDR2 is YYNGEE. Unmatched junction bases numbered 4, after V lost 4 bases and J lost 6 bases. CDR3 DNA sequence: TGTGCCAGCAGCCCGTGGACAGGGGATGGCTACACCTTC. This gives the protein CASSPWTGDGYTF.

The chain is built from TRBV7-8 and TRBJ1-5; maybe TRBD1 (5 bases). The CDR3 contains 20 residues. Germline CDR1 reads SGHVS; CDR2 reads FQNEAQ. V lost 0 bases to trimming and J lost 7 bases, with 28 bases between them. The CDR3 bases are TGTGCCAGCAGCTTAGCGCGTTTGGCAGGAGGGGACCTCCGTAAACAGCCCCAGCATTTT. This translates into CASSLARLAGGDLRKQPQHF.

The rearrangement uses TRBV28 and TRBJ2-7; 7 positions match TRBD1. The CDR3 runs to 15 residues. The V gene's germline CDR1 is MDHEN and CDR2 SYDVKM. Trimming cost V 4 bases and J 4 bases; bases outside gene matches: 10. This CDR3 reads CASSSKKGQPYEQYF. CDR3 nucleotides: TGTGCCAGCAGTTCCAAAAAGGGACAGCCTTACGAGCAGTACTTC.

The chain is built from TRBV4-2 and TRBJ2-5; possibly TRBD1 for D (7 bases). Looked up from germline, CDR1 is LGHNA and CDR2 is YNFKEQ. V lost 0 bases, J lost 2 bases, and 13 bases lay in between. The CDR3 is 16 amino acids. CDR3 protein: CASSQDLRDRQETQYF. CDR3 sequence (DNA): TGTGCCAGCAGCCAAGATCTGCGGGACAGACAAGAGACCCAGTACTTC.

The rearrangement links TRBV11-3 to TRBJ2-1; perhaps TRBD1 as D (5 bases). Germline loops: CDR1 SGHNT, CDR2 YENEEA. This CDR3 is built from 12 residues. The V and J ends lost 5 bases and 12 bases respectively, with 14 bases between them. CDR3 sequence reads: CASSQQEFGQFF. CDR3 nucleotide sequence: TGTGCCAGCAGCCAACAGGAATTCGGGCAGTTCTTC.

This chain uses TRBV20-1 with TRBJ2-3, with TRBD1 matching 7 bases. The germline CDR1 and CDR2 sequences are DFQATT and SNEGSKA (reference sequence). The CDR3 loop spans 14 amino acids. With 6 bases clipped from V and 0 bases from J, the junction kept 6 bases outside the gene matches. The CDR3 protein is CSASRGPSTDTQYF. CDR3 nucleotide sequence: TGCAGTGCCAGTAGGGGGCCTAGCACAGATACGCAGTATTTT.

The chain is built from TRBV5-5 and TRBJ1-2; 9 bases are shared with TRBD1. This CDR3 region has 14 residues. V was clipped by 0 bases and J by 8 bases; unmatched bases: 5. From germline, CDR1 is SGHKS and CDR2 YYEKEE (reference sequence). The CDR3 nucleotides are TGTGCCAGCAGCTTGGACAGGGGGCTTGGAGGCTACACCTTC. Translated: CASSLDRGLGGYTF.

The chain employs TRBV7-9 and TRBJ2-1; D is unclear. V dropped 1 base and J dropped 10 bases, with 11 bases sitting between them. CDR3 length: 13 amino acids. Per germline, CDR1 SEHNR and CDR2 FQNEAQ (reference sequence). The CDR3 sequence is CASSLGALGEQFF. The CDR3 DNA is TGTGCCAGCAGCTTAGGGGCGTTAGGCGAGCAGTTCTTC.

V and J are TRBV28 and TRBJ2-2; a possible D gene is TRBD2 (5 bases). The CDR3 runs to 14 residues. Trimming shortened V by 6 bases and J by 1 base, and 9 bases separated the two germline ends. CDR1 MDHEN and CDR2 SYDVKM come from the germline V gene. The chain's CDR3 is CASRRTVNTGELFF. CDR3 in DNA: TGTGCCAGCAGGCGGACTGTGAACACCGGGGAGCTGTTTTTT. Together with reference TRBV28 and TRBJ2-2, the CDR3 gives the full variable domain: DVKVTQSSRYLVKRTGEKVFLECVQDMDHENMFWYRQDPGLGLRLIYFSYDVKMKEKGDIPEGYSVSREKKERFSLILESASTNQTSMYLCASRRTVNTGELFFGEGSRLTVL.

CDR3 loop: CSASVRRGYGYTF. CDR3 DNA sequence: TGCAGTGCTAGTGTGCGCAGGGGCTATGGCTACACCTTC. This chain uses TRBV20-1 with TRBJ1-2, with a possible D match to TRBD1 (6 bases). The CDR3 runs 13 residues. The germline V gene encodes CDR1 DFQATT and CDR2 SNEGSKA (reference sequence). Trimming removed 3 bases at V and 4 bases at J, with 12 bases between.

The J gene is TRBJ2-3, the V gene TRBV4-1, with a weak D call TRBD1 (5 bases). V lost 1 base and J 4 bases, leaving 9 bases between the germline ends. The CDR3 contains 14 residues. Germline lookup yields CDR1 MGHRA and CDR2 YSYEKL. DNA for the CDR3: TGCGCCAGCAGCCAAGGGGCAGGGCCAGATACGCAGTATTTT. It translates to CASSQGAGPDTQYF.

The chain joins TRBV6-4 to TRBJ2-4; perhaps TRBD1 as D (6 bases). Deletions cut 5 bases from V and 0 bases from J, with 23 bases between. CDR1 and CDR2 (germline): MRHNA, SNTAGT. This CDR3 comprises 19 residues. CDR3 sequence reads: CASSPGGADRLVAKNIQYF. CDR3 nucleotides: TGTGCCAGCAGTCCTGGGGGCGCGGACCGCCTCGTAGCCAAAAACATTCAGTACTTC.

The chain employs TRBV5-1 and TRBJ2-1; 10 nucleotides match TRBD2. Germline V lookup: CDR1 SGHRS, CDR2 YFSETQ. This CDR3 is built from 17 residues. Unmatched junction bases numbered 6, after V lost 2 bases and J lost 1 base. In DNA, the CDR3 is TGCGCCAGCAGCTTCGCCCTAGCGGGAGAGTCCTACAATGAGCAGTTCTTC. Translating it yields CASSFALAGESYNEQFF.

The chain joins TRBV30 to TRBJ1-1; a possible D gene is TRBD1 (6 bases). CDR3 length equals 13 residues. With 5 bases removed from V and 0 bases from J, the gap between germline ends came to 10 bases. The germline V gene has CDR1 GTSNPN and CDR2 SVGIG (reference sequence). The CDR3: CAWDRPLNTEAFF. CDR3 DNA: TGTGCCTGGGACAGGCCTTTGAACACTGAAGCTTTCTTT.